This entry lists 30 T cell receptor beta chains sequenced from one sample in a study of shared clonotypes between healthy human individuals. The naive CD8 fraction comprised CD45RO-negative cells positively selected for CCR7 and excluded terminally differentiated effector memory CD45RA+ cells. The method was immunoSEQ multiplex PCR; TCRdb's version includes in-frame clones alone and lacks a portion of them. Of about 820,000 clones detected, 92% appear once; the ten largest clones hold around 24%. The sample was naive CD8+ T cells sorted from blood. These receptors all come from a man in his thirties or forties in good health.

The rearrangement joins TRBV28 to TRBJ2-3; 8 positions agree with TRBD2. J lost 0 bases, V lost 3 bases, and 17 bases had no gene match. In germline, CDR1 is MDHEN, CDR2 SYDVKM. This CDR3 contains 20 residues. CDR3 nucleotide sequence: TGTGCCAGCAGTTTGCCCGGACTAGCACTTTCAATACTTAGCACAGATACGCAGTATTTT. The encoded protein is CASSLPGLALSILSTDTQYF.

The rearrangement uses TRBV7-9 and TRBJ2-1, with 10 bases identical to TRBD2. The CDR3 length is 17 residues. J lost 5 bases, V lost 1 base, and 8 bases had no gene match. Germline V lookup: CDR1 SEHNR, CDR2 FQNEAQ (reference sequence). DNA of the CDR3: TGTGCCAGCAGCTTAGAAAGTAGCGGGAGGAGCCACAATGAGCAGTTCTTC. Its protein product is CASSLESSGRSHNEQFF. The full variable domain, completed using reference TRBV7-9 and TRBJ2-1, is DTGVSQNPRHKITKRGQNVTFRCDPISEHNRLYWYRQTLGQGPEFLTYFQNEAQLEKSRLLSDRFSAERPKGSFSTLEIQRTEQGDSAMYLCASSLESSGRSHNEQFFGPGTRLTVL.

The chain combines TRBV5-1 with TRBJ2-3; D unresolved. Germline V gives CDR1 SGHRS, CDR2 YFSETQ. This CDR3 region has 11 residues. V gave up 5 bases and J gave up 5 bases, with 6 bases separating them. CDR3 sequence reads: CASRAQDTQYF. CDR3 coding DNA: TGCGCCAGCAGGGCCCAAGATACGCAGTATTTT. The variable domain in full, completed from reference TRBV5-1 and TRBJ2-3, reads KAGVTQTPRYLIKTRGQQVTLSCSPISGHRSVSWYQQTPGQGLQFLFEYFSETQRNKGNFPGRFSGRQFSNSRSEMNVSTLELGDSALYLCASRAQDTQYFGPGTRLTVL.

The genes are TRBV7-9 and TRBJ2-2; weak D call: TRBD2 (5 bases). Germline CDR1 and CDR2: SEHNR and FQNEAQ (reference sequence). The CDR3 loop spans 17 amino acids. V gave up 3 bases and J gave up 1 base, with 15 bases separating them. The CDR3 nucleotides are TGTGCCAGCAGCTTCCCGCGAGCGGAGTGGAACACCGGGGAGCTGTTTTTT. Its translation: CASSFPRAEWNTGELFF.

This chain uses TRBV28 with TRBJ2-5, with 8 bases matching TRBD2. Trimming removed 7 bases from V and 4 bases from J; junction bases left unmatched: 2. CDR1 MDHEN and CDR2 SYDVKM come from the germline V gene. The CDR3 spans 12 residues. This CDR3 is CASMAGGETQYF. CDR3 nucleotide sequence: TGTGCCAGCATGGCGGGGGGAGAGACCCAGTACTTC.

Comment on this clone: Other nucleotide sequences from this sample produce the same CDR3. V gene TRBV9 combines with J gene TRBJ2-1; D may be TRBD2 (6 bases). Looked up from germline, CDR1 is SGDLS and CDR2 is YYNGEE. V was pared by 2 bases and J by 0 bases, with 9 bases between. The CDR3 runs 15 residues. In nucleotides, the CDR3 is TGTGCCAGCAGCGTCGGGGGTACCTCCTACAATGAGCAGTTCTTC. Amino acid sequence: CASSVGGTSYNEQFF.

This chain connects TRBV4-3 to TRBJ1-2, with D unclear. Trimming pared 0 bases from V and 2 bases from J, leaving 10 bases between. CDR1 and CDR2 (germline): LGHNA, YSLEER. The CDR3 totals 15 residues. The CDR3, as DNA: TGCGCCAGCAGCCAAGAAAGGACGGTGAACTATGGCTACACCTTC. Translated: CASSQERTVNYGYTF.

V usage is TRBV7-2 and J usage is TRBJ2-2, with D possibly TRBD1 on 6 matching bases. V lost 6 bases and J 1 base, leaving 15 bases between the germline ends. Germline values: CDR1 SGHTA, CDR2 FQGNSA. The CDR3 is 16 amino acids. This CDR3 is CASSKPGHQNTGELFF. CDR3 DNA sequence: TGTGCCAGCAGTAAACCGGGACACCAGAACACCGGGGAGCTGTTTTTT.

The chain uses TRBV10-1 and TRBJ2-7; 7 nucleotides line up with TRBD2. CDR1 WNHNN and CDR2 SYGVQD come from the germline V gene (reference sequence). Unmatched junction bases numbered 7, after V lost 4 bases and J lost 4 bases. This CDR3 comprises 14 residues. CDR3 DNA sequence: TGCGCCAGCAGTGGATCTTCGGGGGGTTACGAGCAGTACTTC. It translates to CASSGSSGGYEQYF.

The CDR3 DNA is TGCAGCATAGGACCATCTCTTCGCGATGAGCAGTTCTTC. It specifies CSIGPSLRDEQFF. J is TRBJ2-1 and V is TRBV29-1; D is uncertain. The CDR3 contains 13 residues. V lost 8 bases to trimming and J lost 8 bases, with 19 bases between them. Germline V gene lookup returns CDR1 SQVTM and CDR2 ANQGSEA.

The CDR3 region is CASSFPGTKGFEQYF. DNA of the CDR3: TGTGCCAGCAGCTTCCCCGGGACAAAAGGTTTCGAGCAGTACTTC. The chain recombines TRBV5-4 with TRBJ2-7; weak D call: TRBD1 (6 bases). V lost 2 bases and J 6 bases, leaving 18 bases between the germline ends. CDR3 length equals 15 residues. Germline CDR1 reads SGHNT; CDR2 reads YYREEE (reference sequence).

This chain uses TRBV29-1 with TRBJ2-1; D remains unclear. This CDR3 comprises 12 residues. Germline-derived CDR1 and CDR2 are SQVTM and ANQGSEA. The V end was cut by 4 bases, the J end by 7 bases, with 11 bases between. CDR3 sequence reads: CSVASSGNEQFF. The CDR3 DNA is TGCAGCGTTGCCAGCTCAGGAAATGAGCAGTTCTTC.

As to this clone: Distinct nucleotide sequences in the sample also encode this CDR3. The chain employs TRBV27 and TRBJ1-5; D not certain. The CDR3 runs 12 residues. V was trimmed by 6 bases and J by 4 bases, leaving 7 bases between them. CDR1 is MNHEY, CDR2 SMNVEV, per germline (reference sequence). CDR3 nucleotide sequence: TGTGCCAGCAGGCGGGGAAATCAGCCCCAGCATTTT. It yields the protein CASRRGNQPQHF.

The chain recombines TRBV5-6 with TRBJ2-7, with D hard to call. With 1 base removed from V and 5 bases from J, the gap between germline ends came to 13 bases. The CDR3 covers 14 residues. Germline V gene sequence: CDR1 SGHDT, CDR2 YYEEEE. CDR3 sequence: CASSLLYGADEQYF. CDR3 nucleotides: TGTGCCAGCAGCTTGCTGTACGGCGCGGACGAGCAGTACTTC.

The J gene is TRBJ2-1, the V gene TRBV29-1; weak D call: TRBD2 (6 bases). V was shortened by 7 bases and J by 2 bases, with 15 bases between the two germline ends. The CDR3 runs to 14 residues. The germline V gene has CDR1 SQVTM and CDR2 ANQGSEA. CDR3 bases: TGCAGCGGCCGATCTAGCGTGCCCTACAATGAGCAGTTCTTC. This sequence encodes CSGRSSVPYNEQFF.

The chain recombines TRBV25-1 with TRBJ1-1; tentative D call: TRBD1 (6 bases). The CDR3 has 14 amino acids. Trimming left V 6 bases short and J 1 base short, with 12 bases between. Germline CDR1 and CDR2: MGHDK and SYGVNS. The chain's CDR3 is CASRLQGSNTEAFF. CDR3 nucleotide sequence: TGTGCCAGCAGATTACAGGGTTCGAACACTGAAGCTTTCTTT.

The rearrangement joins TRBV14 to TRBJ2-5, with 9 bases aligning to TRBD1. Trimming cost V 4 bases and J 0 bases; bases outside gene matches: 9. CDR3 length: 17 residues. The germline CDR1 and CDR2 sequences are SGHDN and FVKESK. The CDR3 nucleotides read TGTGCCAGCAGCCCGAAGACAGGGGGGTATTACCAAGAGACCCAGTACTTC. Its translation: CASSPKTGGYYQETQYF.

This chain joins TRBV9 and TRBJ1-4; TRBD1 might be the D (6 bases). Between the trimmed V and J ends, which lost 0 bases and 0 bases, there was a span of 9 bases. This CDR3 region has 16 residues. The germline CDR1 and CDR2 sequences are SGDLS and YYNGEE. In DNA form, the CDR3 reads TGTGCCAGCAGCGTAGGTGCAGGGGCAACTAATGAAAAACTGTTTTTT. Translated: CASSVGAGATNEKLFF.

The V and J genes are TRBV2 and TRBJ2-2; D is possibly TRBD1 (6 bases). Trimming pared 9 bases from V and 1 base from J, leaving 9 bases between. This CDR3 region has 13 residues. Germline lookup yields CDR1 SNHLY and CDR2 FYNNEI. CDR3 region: CARRQENTGELFF. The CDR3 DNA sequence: TGTGCCAGGAGACAGGAGAACACCGGGGAGCTGTTTTTT. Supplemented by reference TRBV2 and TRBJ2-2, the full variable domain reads EPEVTQTPSHQVTQMGQEVILRCVPISNHLYFYWYRQILGQKVEFLVSFYNNEISEKSEIFDDQFSVERPDGSNFTLKIRSTKLEDSAMYFCARRQENTGELFFGEGSRLTVL.

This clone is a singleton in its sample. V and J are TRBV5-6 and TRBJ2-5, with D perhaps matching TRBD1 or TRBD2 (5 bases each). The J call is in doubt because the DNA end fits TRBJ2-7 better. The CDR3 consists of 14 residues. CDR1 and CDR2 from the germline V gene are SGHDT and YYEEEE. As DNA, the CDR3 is TGTGCCAGCAGCGAGGGACCGGCGGGCTACGAGCAGTACTTC. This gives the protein CASSEGPAGYEQYF.

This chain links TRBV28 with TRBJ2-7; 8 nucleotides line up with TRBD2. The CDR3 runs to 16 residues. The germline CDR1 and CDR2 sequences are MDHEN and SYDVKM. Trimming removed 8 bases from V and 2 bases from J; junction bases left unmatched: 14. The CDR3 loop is CASGGLVSFETYEQYF. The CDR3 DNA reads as TGTGCCAGCGGGGGACTAGTTTCGTTTGAGACCTACGAGCAGTACTTC.

The CDR3 bases are TGTGCCAGCAGTTACACGCACAACTACGAGCAGTACTTC. It codes for CASSYTHNYEQYF. The chain is built from TRBV6-6 and TRBJ2-7; D gene unclear. Germline CDR1 reads MNHNY; CDR2 reads SVGAGI (reference sequence). CDR3 length equals 13 residues. The V and J ends lost 2 bases and 3 bases respectively, with 8 bases between them.

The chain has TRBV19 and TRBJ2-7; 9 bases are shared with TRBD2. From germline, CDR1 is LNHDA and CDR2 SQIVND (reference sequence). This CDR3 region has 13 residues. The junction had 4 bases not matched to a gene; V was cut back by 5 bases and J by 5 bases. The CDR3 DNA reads TGTGCCAGTAGTGGGACTAGCTTAAACGAGCAGTACTTC. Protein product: CASSGTSLNEQYF.

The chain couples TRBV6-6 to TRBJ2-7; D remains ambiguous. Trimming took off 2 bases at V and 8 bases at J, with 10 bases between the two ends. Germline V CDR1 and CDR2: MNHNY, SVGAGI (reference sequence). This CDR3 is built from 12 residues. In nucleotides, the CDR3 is TGTGCCAGCAGTTACGACGCCATTAAGCAGTACTTC. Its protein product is CASSYDAIKQYF.

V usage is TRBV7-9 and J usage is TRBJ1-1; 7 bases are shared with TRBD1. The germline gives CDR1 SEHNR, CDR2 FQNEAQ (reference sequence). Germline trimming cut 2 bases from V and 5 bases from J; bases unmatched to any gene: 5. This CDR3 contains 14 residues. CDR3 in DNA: TGTGCCAGCAGCTTACCACAGGGGCGGACTGAAGCTTTCTTT. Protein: CASSLPQGRTEAFF.

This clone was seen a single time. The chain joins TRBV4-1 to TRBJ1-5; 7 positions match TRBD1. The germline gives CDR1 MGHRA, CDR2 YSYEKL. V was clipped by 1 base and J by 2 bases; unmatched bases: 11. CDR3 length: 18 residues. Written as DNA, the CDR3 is TGCGCCAGCAGCCAAGTTGGGGGACAGTCGTATGGCAATCAGCCCCAGCATTTT. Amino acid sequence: CASSQVGGQSYGNQPQHF.

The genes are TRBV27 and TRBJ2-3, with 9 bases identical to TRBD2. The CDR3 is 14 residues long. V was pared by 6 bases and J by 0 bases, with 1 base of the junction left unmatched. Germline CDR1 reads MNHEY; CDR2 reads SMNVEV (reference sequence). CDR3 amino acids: CASSTSGSTDTQYF. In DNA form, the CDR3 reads TGTGCCAGCAGCACTAGCGGGAGCACAGATACGCAGTATTTT.

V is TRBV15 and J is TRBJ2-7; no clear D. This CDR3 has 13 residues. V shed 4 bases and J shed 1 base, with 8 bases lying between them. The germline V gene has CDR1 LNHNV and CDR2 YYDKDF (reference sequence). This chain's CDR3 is CATSKDLSYEQYF. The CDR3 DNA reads TGTGCCACCAGCAAGGACCTATCCTACGAGCAGTACTTC. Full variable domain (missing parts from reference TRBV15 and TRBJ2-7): DAMVIQNPRYQVTQFGKPVTLSCSQTLNHNVMYWYQQKSSQAPKLLFHYYDKDFNNEADTPDNFQSRRPNTSFCFLDIRSPGLGDTAMYLCATSKDLSYEQYFGPGTRLTVT.

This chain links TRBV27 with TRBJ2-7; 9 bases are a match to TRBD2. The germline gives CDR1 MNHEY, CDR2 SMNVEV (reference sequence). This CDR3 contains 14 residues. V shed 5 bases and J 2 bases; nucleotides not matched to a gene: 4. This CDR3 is CASSHAGGPYEQYF. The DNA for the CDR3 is TGTGCCAGCAGTCACGCGGGAGGGCCCTACGAGCAGTACTTC.

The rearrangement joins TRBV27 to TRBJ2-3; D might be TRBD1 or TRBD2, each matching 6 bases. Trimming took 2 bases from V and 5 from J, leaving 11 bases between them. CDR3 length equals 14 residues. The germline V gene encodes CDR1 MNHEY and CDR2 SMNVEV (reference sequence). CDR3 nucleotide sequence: TGTGCCAGCAGTTTACTCGGGGGACAAGATACGCAGTATTTT. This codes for CASSLLGGQDTQYF.